This TCR beta chain was retrieved from a study of shared clonotypes between healthy human individuals. Study details: Every donor yielded three CD4 naive, three CD4 memory, two CD8 naive and one CD8 memory plate.

Study-wide results and caveats: It was observed that 5% to 6.5% of naive CD4 clonotypes were shared across a handful of donors. Incomplete sequencing of sorted subsets was indicated by rarefaction despite large depth.

Original methodology: There were no quality scores in the junction-only immunoSEQ sequences, so filtering differed. Assay used: immunoSEQ multiplex PCR; TCRdb lists only in-frame clones, some missing. D and trimming were read from the DNA, whereas the V and J calls and clone size are those reported in that table. In the table there are more than 2 million clones, about 94% of which are singletons. Concerning this clone: The antigen remains undetermined.

Trimming shortened V by 0 bases and J by 8 bases, and 7 bases separated the two germline ends. The CDR3 runs to 12 residues. The germline gives CDR1 SGHDN, CDR2 FVKESK. Specimen: naive CD4+ T cells sorted from blood. Subset denoted: CD45RA+ positively selected. The chain employs TRBV14 and TRBJ1-2; D is unclear. The TCR comes from a man between 18 and 29 years old in good health. CDR3 protein: CASSQDRGGYTF. The CDR3 bases are TGTGCCAGCAGCCAAGATCGAGGAGGCTACACCTTC.